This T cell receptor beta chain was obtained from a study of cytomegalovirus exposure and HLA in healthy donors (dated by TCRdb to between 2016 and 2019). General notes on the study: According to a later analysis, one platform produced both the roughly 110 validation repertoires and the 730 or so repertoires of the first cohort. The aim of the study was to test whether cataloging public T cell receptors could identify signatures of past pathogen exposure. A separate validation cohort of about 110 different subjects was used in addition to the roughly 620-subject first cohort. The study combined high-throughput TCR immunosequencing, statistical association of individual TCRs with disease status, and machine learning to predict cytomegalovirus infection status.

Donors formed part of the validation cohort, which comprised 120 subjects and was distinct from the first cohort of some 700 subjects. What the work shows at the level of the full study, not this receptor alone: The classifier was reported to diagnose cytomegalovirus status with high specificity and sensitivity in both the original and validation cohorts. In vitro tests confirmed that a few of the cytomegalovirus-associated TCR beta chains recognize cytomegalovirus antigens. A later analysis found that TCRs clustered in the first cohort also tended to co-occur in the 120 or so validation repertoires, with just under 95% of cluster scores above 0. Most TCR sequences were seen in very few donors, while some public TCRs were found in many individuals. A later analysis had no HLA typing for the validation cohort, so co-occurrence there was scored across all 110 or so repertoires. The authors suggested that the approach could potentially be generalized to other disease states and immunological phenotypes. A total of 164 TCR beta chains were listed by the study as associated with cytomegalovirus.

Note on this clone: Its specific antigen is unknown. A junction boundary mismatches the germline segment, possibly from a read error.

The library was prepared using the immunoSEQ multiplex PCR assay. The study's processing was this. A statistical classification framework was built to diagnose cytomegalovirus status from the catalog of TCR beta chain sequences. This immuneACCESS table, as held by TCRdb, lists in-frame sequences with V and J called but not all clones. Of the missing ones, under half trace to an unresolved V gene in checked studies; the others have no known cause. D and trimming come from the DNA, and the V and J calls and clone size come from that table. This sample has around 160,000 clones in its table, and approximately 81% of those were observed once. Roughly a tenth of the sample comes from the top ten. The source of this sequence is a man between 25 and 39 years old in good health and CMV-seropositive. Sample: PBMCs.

The DNA reads TGTGCCATTACCCCCGGACAGGCACTTAACTTTGGCTACACCTTC. It is translated as CAITPGQALNFGYTF. The chain couples TRBV28 to TRBJ1-2; 7 central nucleotides agree with TRBD1. CDR1 MDHEN and CDR2 SYDVKM are derived from the germline V gene. Taken from cysteine to phenylalanine, the CDR3 has 15 residues. The sequence is cut down to CDR3 DNA, 45 bases in frame from base 1.